This T cell receptor (beta chain) was profiled in a study of blood T cell repertoires in COVID-19. Trimming pared 2 bases from V and 8 bases from J, leaving 7 bases between. In germline, CDR1 is LNHDA, CDR2 SQIVND (reference sequence). The CDR3 contains 12 residues. TCRdb keeps only in-frame clones here, not all; method: immunoSEQ multiplex PCR. The sample carries a few hundred thousand clones, roughly 84% recorded once. The rearrangement joins TRBV19 to TRBJ1-5; D is undetermined. This sequence originates from a woman aged 35 to 49 who had recovered from COVID-19. Sequencing was performed on PBMCs or T cells enriched from blood (not recorded which). CDR3 region: CASSISREPQHF. In DNA, the CDR3 is TGTGCCAGTAGTATAAGCCGGGAGCCCCAGCATTTT.